This note documents a single TCR beta chain sequence. These data come from a study of shared clonotypes between healthy human individuals. Study-level background: Donors, aged 18 to 49, were a couple of women and a few men.

Here immunoSEQ multiplex PCR was the method, and the copy in TCRdb shows in-frame clones only, minus some. The sample records hundreds of thousands of clones, about 76% being singletons. V was clipped by 8 bases and J by 0 bases, with 10 bases between them. Germline CDR1 and CDR2: SGHNT and YENEEA. The CDR3 is 14 residues long. The source material was PBMCs. This clonotype was obtained from a woman in her thirties or forties in good health. Some clones in this sample may be carry-over from other donors' samples. V usage is TRBV11-3 and J usage is TRBJ2-2; TRBD1 might be the D (7 bases). The CDR3 sequence: CASGGTANTGELFF. The CDR3, as DNA: TGTGCCAGCGGCGGGACAGCGAACACCGGGGAGCTGTTTTTT.